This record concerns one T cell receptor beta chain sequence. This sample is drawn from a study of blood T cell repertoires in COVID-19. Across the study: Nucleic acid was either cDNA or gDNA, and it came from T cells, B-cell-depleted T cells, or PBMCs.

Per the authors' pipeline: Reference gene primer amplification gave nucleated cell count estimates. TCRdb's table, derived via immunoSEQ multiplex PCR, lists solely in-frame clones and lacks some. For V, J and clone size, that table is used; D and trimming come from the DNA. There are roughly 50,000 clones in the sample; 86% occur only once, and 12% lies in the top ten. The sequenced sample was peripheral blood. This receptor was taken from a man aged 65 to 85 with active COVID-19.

Here the CDR3 reads CASSPTRRPYEQYF. The CDR3 bases are TGTGCCAGCTCGCCGACTAGGCGTCCCTACGAGCAGTACTTC. The chain links TRBV2 to TRBJ2-7; tentative D call: TRBD2 (6 bases). V was clipped by 8 bases and J by 2 bases, with 16 bases between them. The CDR3 covers 14 residues. Germline V lookup: CDR1 SNHLY, CDR2 FYNNEI. Full variable domain (rest looked up from reference TRBV2 and TRBJ2-7): EPEVTQTPSHQVTQMGQEVILRCVPISNHLYFYWYRQILGQKVEFLVSFYNNEISEKSEIFDDQFSVERPDGSNFTLKIRSTKLEDSAMYFCASSPTRRPYEQYFGPGTRLTVT.